Below are 3 T cell receptor beta chains sequenced from a single sample in a study of control samples from healthy donors and cancer patients. This table comes from immunoSEQ multiplex PCR, and its TCRdb copy is limited to in-frame clones, with some not included. Seen here are 150,000 to 200,000 clones, more than 85% observed once, and the top ten hold 2%. The sequenced material came from blood. The receptors shown here come from a woman in her 40s in good health.

The V call is TRBV12-3 or TRBV12-4, the J call TRBJ2-5; 7 bases align to TRBD1. The CDR3 totals 12 residues. Trimming removed 7 bases from V and 5 bases from J; junction bases left unmatched: 4. The CDR3 coding sequence is TGTGCCAGCACCGCGACAGGGGAGACCCAGTACTTC. This codes for CASTATGETQYF.

The J gene is TRBJ1-1, the V gene TRBV12-3 or TRBV12-4, with D possibly matching TRBD1 (6 bases). V was shortened by 6 bases and J by 1 base, with 9 bases between the two germline ends. CDR3 size: 13 residues. This CDR3 is CASRRGQNTEAFF. CDR3 DNA sequence: TGTGCCAGCAGAAGGGGACAGAACACTGAAGCTTTCTTT.

This CDR3 is CAIREMGGYTF. As DNA, the CDR3 is TGTGCCATCAGAGAAATGGGCGGCTACACCTTC. This sequence joins TRBV10-3 and TRBJ1-2; D gene unclear. Germline CDR1 is ENHRY and CDR2 is SYGVKD. The CDR3 consists of 11 residues. The V end was cut by 6 bases, the J end by 8 bases, with 10 bases between.